This entry concerns a single TCR beta chain. The data were taken from a study of blood T cell repertoires in COVID-19. About the study: COVID-19 samples from acute and convalescent phases originated in the United States, Italy and Spain.

Per the original data handling: Researchers report that nucleated cell counts were estimated from reference gene primer amplification. Clones were read by immunoSEQ multiplex PCR, and TCRdb kept only the in-frame ones, dropping some. That table gives V, J and clone size, and the DNA gave D and trimming. The sample consists of nearly 400,000 clones, nearly 90% of them appearing once. Material for sequencing was PBMCs or T cells enriched from blood (not recorded which). The receptor was derived from a woman under 40 who had recovered from COVID-19.

This CDR3 reads CASSLAMMGDGYTF. CDR3 DNA sequence: TGTGCCAGCAGCTTGGCAATGATGGGCGATGGCTACACCTTC. The chain joins TRBV5-4 to TRBJ1-2; D not resolved. V lost 0 bases, J lost 6 bases, and 12 bases lay in between. Germline V gene lookup returns CDR1 SGHNT and CDR2 YYREEE (reference sequence). The CDR3 totals 14 residues. Based on the CDR3 plus reference TRBV5-4 and TRBJ1-2, the full variable domain is ETGVTQSPTHLIKTRGQQVTLRCSSQSGHNTVSWYQQALGQGPQFIFQYYREEENGRGNFPPRFSGLQFPNYSSELNVNALELDDSALYLCASSLAMMGDGYTFGSGTRLTVV.